This T cell receptor (beta chain) was captured in a study of CD8 T cells in ankylosing spondylitis. The table lists this clonotype with a few counts. Its antigen remains unidentified. Molecular-barcoded quantitative 5'-RACE produced these TCR beta libraries. TCRdb independently ran MiXCR on the 5' RACE reads; one entry per CDR3 protein. The sample has 200,000 to 250,000 distinct CDR3 sequences; approximately 20% are singletons. Study outcomes and limitations: Clones linked to disease were reported to show significant enrichment in matched ankylosing spondylitis synovial fluid. Characteristic of ankylosing spondylitis blood, it appeared, was a TCR beta motif comprising 7 to 9 highly homologous variants. Earlier work had already found some motif variants in reactive arthritis synovial fluid and blood. Disease-linked clones were CD8+ and relatively rare in peripheral blood.

Germline assignment: CDR1 SGHDT and CDR2 YYEEEE. The CDR3 has 15 residues. V was pared by 4 bases and J by 9 bases, with 9 bases of the junction left unmatched. Sequencing was done on a sample of blood, either unsorted or a sorted T cell fraction (not recorded which). This sequence joins TRBV5-6 and TRBJ2-6; 8 nucleotides agree with TRBD1. The clonotype comes from a male donor with ankylosing spondylitis. The CDR3 sequence: CASSTRDRSFNVLTF. The CDR3 bases are TGTGCCAGCAGCACGAGGGACAGGTCTTTCAACGTCCTGACTTTC.